This T cell receptor (beta chain) was retrieved from a study of beta chain features in type 1 diabetes (dated by TCRdb to 2016 to 2018). About the study as a whole: Mean age, gender distribution, total cell number and subset yield were not different between patients and healthy donors. Across all samples, almost 110 million sorted cells were examined, and cell number per subset correlated strongly with RNA yield. In the study, recently diagnosed type 1 diabetes patients and matched healthy donors were compared on the TCRB repertoires of their sorted circulating CD4+ T cell subsets. Whereas all 30 or so donors provided naive and central memory subsets, regulatory and stem cell-like memory subsets were isolated from just 8 patients and roughly 8 healthy donors.

General findings and caveats noted by the study authors: PCR may preferentially amplify shorter templates, but because patient and control samples were amplified and corrected together, any resulting skew would affect both groups equally. Because cDNA was sequenced instead of genomic DNA, activated cells with high expression could be over-represented, although the groups did not differ in activation or CD3 levels. Naive, central memory and regulatory TCRB repertoires appeared to be more alike among patients than among healthy donors. At VDJ recombination sites, type 1 diabetes patients had fewer insertions and more deleted nucleotides, which implies abnormalities in thymic rearrangement. HLA sub-analyses involved small numbers of individuals, so any influence of HLA type on TCRB rearrangement remained unresolved. In all four CD4+ subsets, TCRB CDR3 length was moderately but significantly shorter in type 1 diabetes patients.

V was cut back by 2 bases and J by 0 bases, leaving a gap of 11 bases between them. CDR1 and CDR2 are drawn from the germline V gene: MGHRA, YSYEKL. Its CDR3 holds 15 amino acids, cysteine through phenylalanine. CDR3 DNA only is kept here, 45 bases in frame from base 1. The table lists this clone with a few counts. The antigen it binds to is not known. No base-level quality is on record; no much larger clone is a single base apart. The High Capacity cDNA Reverse Transcription Kit was used to reverse transcribe all of the isolated RNA, meaning that expressed TCRB transcripts were what got sequenced. Naive, central memory and regulatory T cell samples underwent deep immunoSEQ sequencing, averaging roughly 3.5 million total reads per sample. After sorted cells were lysed in RLT buffer, RNA was extracted with DNase-treated RNeasy Micro or Mini kits, with the choice depending on cell number. Each cell subset was processed separately to prevent cross-contamination, with patient and healthy donor samples processed together. The immunoSEQ multiplex PCR was used to amplify TCRB sequences from cDNA, generating 87-bp fragments that spanned the CDR3 region. Amplicons were sequenced on the Illumina HiSeq platform. In the authors' own workflow: PCR bias was corrected computationally using synthetic template baselines, and reads within Hamming distance 2 were collapsed, with unmergeable singletons discarded. Reads were aligned to IMGT to assign V, D and J genes, CDR3 length, and insertions or deletions at six rearrangement sites. Clonotype counts were normalized to sorted cell number within each subset before computing true diversity and Gini coefficients with the tcR R package. The overlap coefficient, calculated on TCRB nucleotide sequences, was used to measure repertoire sharing. Out-of-frame TCRB sequences from naive cells were analyzed as a proxy for the pre-selection repertoire. In its TCRdb copy, this immuneACCESS table keeps in-frame sequences only and misses some clones. Where compared with another copy, unresolved V genes explain less than half of these, and the others have no known cause. V and J calls and clone size are those listed in that table; D and trimming were worked out from the DNA. Counted in this sample were 600,000 to 700,000 clones; around 15% of them appeared once. The ten largest make up around 0.022% of the sample.

Each donor gave one peripheral blood draw, about 110 mL on average, collected into heparinised tubes. A BD FACSAria II was used to sort naive, central memory, regulatory and stem cell-like memory CD4+ T cells with a panel that included CD45RO, CCR7, CD25, CD127, CD95 and CD27. Every sorted population had a purity above 95%. PBMCs were separated immediately by Lymphoprep density gradient centrifugation and were stained directly, without being cultured. To minimize batch effects, samples were stained and sorted in pairs, one healthy donor with one patient per experiment. Sequencing was performed on naive CD4+ T cells from blood. The cell subset or site label of this sample denotes: true naive CD4+ T cells. This sequence was found in a man aged 18 to 29 with type 1 diabetes. Here the chain combines TRBV4-1 and TRBJ2-7; the D gene lacks a confident call. At the DNA level, the sequence is TGCGCCAGCAGCCAAATGACCGCGATCTCCTACGAGCAGTACTTC. This encodes CASSQMTAISYEQYF.